The 5 T cell receptor beta chains below all came from one sample that was sequenced in a study of CD8+ T cells in alopecia areata. Treatment here: oral pan-JAK inhibitor, 5-10 mg twice daily. Sequencing relied on a cDNA template that was reverse transcribed from extracted RNA. This table comes from immunoSEQ multiplex PCR, and its TCRdb copy is limited to in-frame clones, with some not included. The profile shows more than 150,000 clones, 60% to 70% of them singletons. The sample in question was CD4+ T cells sorted from blood, obtained at week 4, from a patient treated with tofacitinib. These receptors were taken from a human donor with alopecia areata.

This clone was picked up one time. The chain is built from TRBV7-2 and TRBJ2-7, with 8 nucleotides matching TRBD1. The CDR3 extends over 15 amino acids. The germline V gene encodes CDR1 SGHTA and CDR2 FQGNSA. The V and J ends lost 5 bases and 0 bases, in that order; junction bases with no gene match: 6. The CDR3 region is CASSPPGQVSYEQYF. CDR3 nucleotide sequence: TGTGCCAGCAGCCCGCCGGGACAGGTCTCCTACGAGCAGTACTTC. The full variable domain, its missing parts supplied by reference TRBV7-2 and TRBJ2-7, is GAGVSQSPSNKVTEKGKDVELRCDPISGHTALYWYRQSLGQGLEFLIYFQGNSAPDKSGLPSDRFSAERTGGSVSTLTIQRTQQEDSAVYLCASSPPGQVSYEQYFGPGTRLTVT.

This clone was seen a few times. This sequence joins TRBV7-9 and TRBJ1-4; D gene uncertain. This CDR3 comprises 13 residues. The ends were cut back, 5 bases at V and 4 bases at J, with 8 bases in the middle. Germline CDR1 SEHNR, CDR2 FQNEAQ (reference sequence). CDR3 DNA: TGTGCCAGCAGCCCCCGGGGTAATGAAAAACTGTTTTTT. Translation: CASSPRGNEKLFF.

The V call is TRBV29-1, the J call TRBJ2-5; perhaps TRBD2 as D (6 bases). Trimming shortened V by 6 bases and J by 0 bases, and 11 bases separated the two germline ends. Germline CDR1 SQVTM, CDR2 ANQGSEA. This CDR3 comprises 13 residues. The CDR3 reads CSVRQRDQETQYF. The CDR3, as DNA: TGCAGCGTGAGGCAGCGGGACCAAGAGACCCAGTACTTC.

This clone was seen more than once but under ten times. V gene TRBV25-1 combines with J gene TRBJ1-4, with a weak D call TRBD1 (6 bases). Germline V gene lookup returns CDR1 MGHDK and CDR2 SYGVNS. Trimming shortened V by 7 bases and J by 6 bases, and 12 bases separated the two germline ends. CDR3 size: 13 residues. The CDR3 DNA follows: TGTGCCAGCAAGAGGGGGAAAGATGAAAAACTGTTTTTT. It codes for CASKRGKDEKLFF. Full variable domain (rest looked up from reference TRBV25-1 and TRBJ1-4): EADIYQTPRYLVIGTGKKITLECSQTMGHDKMYWYQQDPGMELHLIHYSYGVNSTEKGDLSSESTVSRIRTEHFPLTLESARPSHTSQYLCASKRGKDEKLFFGSGTQLSVL.

The chain has TRBV5-1 and TRBJ2-3; weak D call: TRBD2 (5 bases). Germline CDR1 reads SGHRS; CDR2 reads YFSETQ. The CDR3 is made up of 12 amino acids. Trimming removed 5 bases at V and 6 bases at J, with 10 bases between. The CDR3 bases are TGCGCCAGCAGTTTACTAGGGGATACGCAGTATTTT. Protein sequence: CASSLLGDTQYF.